The 21 T cell receptor beta chains below were found in one sample sequenced in a study of shared clonotypes between healthy human individuals. Data came from immunoSEQ multiplex PCR; TCRdb stores just in-frame clones and leaves some out. The sample consists of 2 million to 2.5 million clones, about 95% of them appearing once. Cells designated naive CD8 were CD45RO-negative and were positively selected for CCR7, with terminally differentiated effector memory CD45RA+ cells excluded. The sequenced sample consisted of naive CD8+ T cells sorted from blood. The receptor set was obtained from a man younger than 35 in good health.

V is TRBV9 and J is TRBJ2-2; D is unclear. The ends were cut back, 4 bases at V and 3 bases at J, with 13 bases in the middle. CDR1 is SGDLS and CDR2 is YYNGEE in the germline V gene. The CDR3 is 15 residues long. Here the CDR3 reads CASSSPGVHTGELFF. As DNA, the CDR3 is TGTGCCAGCAGCTCCCCCGGTGTGCACACCGGGGAGCTGTTTTTT. Full variable domain (rest looked up from reference TRBV9 and TRBJ2-2): DSGVTQTPKHLITATGQRVTLRCSPRSGDLSVYWYQQSLDQGLQFLIQYYNGEERAKGNILERFSAQQFPDLHSELNLSSLELGDSALYFCASSSPGVHTGELFFGEGSRLTVL.

The chain combines TRBV5-6 with TRBJ1-1; D ambiguous. The CDR3 extends over 13 amino acids. Trimming left V 0 bases short and J 5 bases short, with 8 bases between. The germline CDR1 and CDR2 sequences are SGHDT and YYEEEE. CDR3: CASSLAIATEAFF. The CDR3 coding sequence is TGTGCCAGCAGCTTGGCTATAGCTACTGAAGCTTTCTTT.

This clone was counted once. The rearrangement links TRBV6-5 to TRBJ2-7; 14 bases agree with TRBD2. CDR1 is MNHEY, CDR2 SVGAGI, per germline. The CDR3 consists of 14 residues. J was trimmed by 4 bases and V by 9 bases; bases with no gene match: 5. CDR3 sequence: CASDGTSGRYEQYF. CDR3 DNA sequence: TGTGCCAGTGACGGGACTAGCGGGAGATACGAGCAGTACTTC.

J is TRBJ2-7 and V is TRBV15; perhaps TRBD2 as D (5 bases). Germline V gives CDR1 LNHNV, CDR2 YYDKDF (reference sequence). This CDR3 has 13 residues. V was trimmed by 3 bases and J by 6 bases, leaving 12 bases between them. The CDR3 DNA reads as TGTGCCACCAGCAGCTCTAGCCAGCGCGAGCAGTACTTC. It yields the protein CATSSSSQREQYF.

The genes are TRBV2 and TRBJ1-1; a possible D gene is TRBD1 (5 bases). This CDR3 has 12 amino acids. The germline V gene encodes CDR1 SNHLY and CDR2 FYNNEI. V lost 9 bases and J 7 bases, leaving 15 bases between the germline ends. CDR3 region: CARERGGYEAFF. CDR3 nucleotide sequence: TGTGCCAGGGAGAGGGGAGGGTATGAAGCTTTCTTT.

V and J are TRBV9 and TRBJ1-6; a weak D match, TRBD1 (6 bases). Germline V gene lookup returns CDR1 SGDLS and CDR2 YYNGEE. The CDR3 is made up of 15 amino acids. Trimming took 3 bases from V and 6 from J, leaving 13 bases between them. The CDR3 region has the DNA TGTGCCAGCAGCGACTCGGGGGGCCCTAATTCACCCCTCCACTTT. Its translation is CASSDSGGPNSPLHF.

This clone has just one count. Other DNA sequences in the same sample also yield this CDR3. The CDR3 sequence: CASSVQGRYEQYF. Written as DNA, the CDR3 is TGTGCCAGCAGTGTACAGGGAAGGTACGAGCAGTACTTC. The chain joins TRBV27 to TRBJ2-7, with D possibly being TRBD1 (6 bases). Trimming pared 5 bases from V and 4 bases from J, leaving 12 bases between. Germline V gives CDR1 MNHEY, CDR2 SMNVEV (reference sequence). The CDR3 extends over 13 amino acids.

V usage is TRBV2 and J usage is TRBJ2-1, with TRBD1 as a possible D gene (6 bases). V shed 7 bases and J shed 2 bases, with 12 bases lying between them. Germline CDR1 reads SNHLY; CDR2 reads FYNNEI. CDR3 length: 14 residues. The CDR3 DNA sequence: TGTGCCAGCACTCCGTGGGGGCCCTACAATGAGCAGTTCTTC. Encoded protein: CASTPWGPYNEQFF.

Points on this clone: Other DNA sequences in this specimen translate into the identical CDR3. The CDR3 nucleotides read TGTGCCAGCAGGAACACCGGGGAGCTGTTTTTT. Protein sequence: CASRNTGELFF. The chain carries TRBV27 and TRBJ2-2, with no clear D. CDR1 is MNHEY, CDR2 SMNVEV, per germline (reference sequence). The CDR3 contains 11 residues. The germline V and J ends were trimmed by 6 bases and 1 base, with 0 bases remaining between them.

The chain combines TRBV30 with TRBJ1-3; D is ambiguous. Germline assignment: CDR1 GTSNPN and CDR2 SVGIG (reference sequence). The CDR3 extends over 14 amino acids. For the CDR3, the DNA is TGTGCTGGATCGGTAGGCCTCGTAGGAAACACCATATATTTT. Its protein is CAGSVGLVGNTIYF.

The chain is built from TRBV6-1 and TRBJ2-2; D may correspond to TRBD1 or TRBD2 (6 bases each). The CDR3 is 14 residues long. CDR1 is MNHNS, CDR2 SASEGT, per germline. V was trimmed by 3 bases and J by 5 bases, leaving 10 bases between them. DNA of the CDR3: TGTGCCAGCAGTGACCGGAGGGGGACCGGGGAGCTGTTTTTT. It yields the protein CASSDRRGTGELFF.

This chain connects TRBV7-9 to TRBJ2-1; 13 nucleotides agree with TRBD2. Germline V lookup: CDR1 SEHNR, CDR2 FQNEAQ (reference sequence). With V trimmed by 5 bases and J by 10 bases, 11 bases remained unmatched. The CDR3 totals 16 residues. CDR3 loop: CASSPITGTSGEEQFF. The CDR3 DNA reads TGTGCCAGCAGCCCGATTACCGGGACTAGCGGGGAAGAGCAGTTCTTC. The entire variable domain, with the rest obtained from reference TRBV7-9 and TRBJ2-1, is as follows: DTGVSQNPRHKITKRGQNVTFRCDPISEHNRLYWYRQTLGQGPEFLTYFQNEAQLEKSRLLSDRFSAERPKGSFSTLEIQRTEQGDSAMYLCASSPITGTSGEEQFFGPGTRLTVL.

About this clone itself: This sample also contains other DNA sequences that code for the same CDR3. The chain uses TRBV9 and TRBJ1-1; no reliable D call. This CDR3 has 13 amino acids. Trimming stripped 3 bases from V and 1 base from J, with 7 bases between. From germline, CDR1 is SGDLS and CDR2 YYNGEE. The CDR3 region is CASSAEGNTEAFF. Here the CDR3 DNA reads TGTGCCAGCAGCGCGGAGGGGAACACTGAAGCTTTCTTT.

The CDR3 here is CASSNVTSFRVYGYTF. DNA for the CDR3: TGTGCCAGCAGCAATGTGACATCTTTCCGTGTCTATGGCTACACCTTC. This chain connects TRBV21-1 to TRBJ1-2; the table names TRBD1, a call not compared with the DNA. TRBV21-1 is noted as a pseudogene. CDR3 size: 16 residues.

The chain is built from TRBV7-8 and TRBJ2-7; possible D gene TRBD2, 7 bases. The length of the CDR3 is 15 residues. The ends were cut back, 5 bases at V and 3 bases at J, with 17 bases in the middle. Germline values: CDR1 SGHVS, CDR2 FQNEAQ. The CDR3 here is CASSPAAGAIYEQYF. DNA of the CDR3: TGTGCCAGCAGCCCAGCGGCGGGGGCCATCTACGAGCAGTACTTC.

This chain joins TRBV7-9 and TRBJ2-1; the match to TRBD1 covers 9 bases. CDR3 size: 15 residues. CDR1 and CDR2 (germline): SEHNR, FQNEAQ (reference sequence). With V trimmed by 5 bases and J by 6 bases, 8 bases remained unmatched. The DNA of the CDR3 is TGTGCCAGCAGCCGGATGGGGACAGGGTTCAATGAGCAGTTCTTC. It specifies CASSRMGTGFNEQFF.

There are a few counts of this clone. The same CDR3 also results from other DNA sequences found in this sample. This chain uses TRBV5-1 with TRBJ1-1, with D hard to call. V gave up 4 bases and J gave up 0 bases, with 7 bases separating them. The CDR3 runs to 13 residues. Germline lookup yields CDR1 SGHRS and CDR2 YFSETQ. The CDR3 bases are TGCGCCAGCAGCCCGATAGTGAACACTGAAGCTTTCTTT. This gives the protein CASSPIVNTEAFF.

V gene TRBV6-5 combines with J gene TRBJ2-3, with TRBD2 identical over 7 bases. After removal of 8 bases from V and 2 bases from J, the junction contained 7 bases not matched to a gene. The CDR3 loop spans 14 amino acids. Germline V gene lookup returns CDR1 MNHEY and CDR2 SVGAGI. This chain's CDR3 is CASRKLANTDTQYF. The CDR3 coding sequence is TGTGCCAGCCGGAAACTAGCGAACACAGATACGCAGTATTTT.

To note about this clone: A much larger clone lies a single base off, so this may be a read error. Other DNA sequences in this sample translate to the same CDR3. J is TRBJ2-3 and V is TRBV7-9; D is unresolved. Trimming pared 3 bases from V and 3 bases from J, leaving 1 base between. This CDR3 is 11 amino acids long. Germline loops: CDR1 SEHNR, CDR2 FQNEAQ (reference sequence). The CDR3 protein is CASSFTDTQYF. Here the CDR3 DNA reads TGTGCCAGCAGCTTTACAGATACGCAGTATTTT.

The V and J genes are TRBV7-9 and TRBJ2-1; 11 bases map to TRBD2. Trimming at V came to 1 base and at J to 7 bases, leaving 9 bases not matched to a gene. This CDR3 has 17 amino acids. From germline, CDR1 is SEHNR and CDR2 FQNEAQ (reference sequence). The DNA of the CDR3 is TGTGCCAGCAGCTTAGTCATTAGCGGGAGGGCATCGAATGAGCAGTTCTTC. This gives the protein CASSLVISGRASNEQFF.

This clone was seen only once. The genes are TRBV19 and TRBJ2-1; D ambiguous. The germline V and J ends were trimmed by 1 base and 0 bases, with 4 bases remaining between them. Germline loops: CDR1 LNHDA, CDR2 SQIVND (reference sequence). The CDR3 runs to 14 residues. CDR3 amino acids: CASSIASSYNEQFF. The DNA for the CDR3 is TGTGCCAGTAGTATAGCTAGCTCCTACAATGAGCAGTTCTTC.